The clone carrying this T cell receptor (beta chain) is judged medium-sized. The data originate from a study of chemoradiotherapy in HPV16-positive cancers. The method was immunoSEQ multiplex PCR; TCRdb's version includes in-frame clones alone and lacks a portion of them. Here the sample spans roughly 29,000 clones, around 93% being singletons. There are 14 residues in the CDR3. V lost 2 bases and J 7 bases, leaving 15 bases between the germline ends. Looked up from germline, CDR1 is MNHEY and CDR2 is SMNVEV (reference sequence). The receptor's source is a human donor with HPV-associated anogenital cancer. The rearrangement uses TRBV27 and TRBJ2-7; the D is unclear. The specimen comprised blood, sampled from a patient who underwent chemoradiotherapy. The DNA of the CDR3 is TGTGCCAGCAGTTTAAACAGCGTGGGTCTGGAGCAGTACTTC. Its translation is CASSLNSVGLEQYF.